The 14 T cell receptor beta chains reported below all come from one sample, sequenced in a study of T cell clusters in autoimmune cytopenias. One tube held mixed TRB-A and TRB-B primer pools for touch-down PCR. TCRdb reprocessed the multiplex PCR reads and keeps a single row for each CDR3 protein, giving no DNA. The data include some 5,100 distinct CDR3 sequences; the top ten clones carry almost 35%. TRB amplification used approximately 250 ng of peripheral blood genomic DNA. The data also belong to a second study, concerning T cell repertoires in aging, cancer and after chemotherapy.

What was sequenced was peripheral blood. These receptor sequences come from a human donor in good health.

This clonotype counts as large (0.1 to 1%) by frequency. The chain has TRBV19 and TRBJ2-1; there is no DNA to check the TCRdb D call of TRBD2. The CDR3 covers 15 residues. Germline V lookup: CDR1 LNHDA, CDR2 SQIVND (reference sequence). The CDR3 region is CASSFYSGRRSEQFF.

Judged by frequency, this clonotype is medium-sized (0.01 to 0.1%). The chain couples TRBV19 to TRBJ1-1; as DNA is missing, the TRBD1 call by TCRdb cannot be tested. CDR3 length equals 13 residues. CDR1 and CDR2 (germline): LNHDA, SQIVND (reference sequence). The CDR3 here is CASSDRLNTEAFF.

The chain carries TRBV6-6 and TRBJ2-1; TCRdb's D call, TRBD2, is unchecked because there is no DNA. Germline lookup yields CDR1 MNHNY and CDR2 SVGAGI (reference sequence). This CDR3 contains 13 residues. The CDR3 sequence: CASSYGWENEQFF.

The chain uses TRBV6-4 and TRBJ2-3; TCRdb outputs TRBD2, but without DNA this stays unchecked. CDR1 and CDR2 from the germline V gene are MRHNA and SNTAGT. The CDR3 runs 16 residues. The CDR3 sequence is CASSDSSGRATDTQYF.

The chain combines TRBV6-2 or TRBV6-3 with TRBJ1-2; TCRdb names TRBD1, which stays unverified in the absence of DNA. CDR1 MNHEY and CDR2 SVGEGT come from the germline V gene. This CDR3 region has 14 residues. CDR3 sequence reads: CATSNDRGRYGYTF.

This chain connects TRBV27 to TRBJ2-7; TCRdb designates TRBD1, a call that cannot be tested without DNA. There are 14 residues in the CDR3. Germline CDR1 is MNHEY and CDR2 is SMNVEV (reference sequence). The CDR3 spells CATSTGAGVYEQYF.

This clonotype ranks as medium-sized (0.01 to 0.1%) in terms of frequency. The chain carries TRBV6-5 and TRBJ2-7. Germline CDR1 MNHEY, CDR2 SVGAGI. CDR3 length equals 13 residues. The CDR3 is CASSYSPYGEQYF.

This clonotype is medium-sized by frequency. This chain uses TRBV29-1 with TRBJ2-7; TCRdb lists TRBD2, though no DNA is available to test this call. Germline CDR1 and CDR2: SQVTM and ANQGSEA. The CDR3 is made up of 14 amino acids. CDR3 protein: CSVLGLAGTYEQYF.

This rearrangement joins TRBV5-6 to TRBJ2-5; the D call from TCRdb, TRBD1, cannot be confirmed without DNA. Germline CDR1 SGHDT, CDR2 YYEEEE. The CDR3 has 15 residues. CDR3 in amino acids: CASSLGGQGRETQYF.

This clonotype is classed as medium-sized by frequency. The rearrangement uses TRBV6-5 and TRBJ2-7; TCRdb outputs TRBD1, but without DNA this stays unchecked. Germline V gene lookup returns CDR1 MNHEY and CDR2 SVGAGI. The CDR3 is 13 amino acids. This CDR3 reads CASRRDNTYEQYF.

This clonotype is medium-sized by frequency. The rearrangement joins TRBV19 to TRBJ2-3; as DNA is missing, the TRBD2 call by TCRdb cannot be tested. From germline, CDR1 is LNHDA and CDR2 SQIVND (reference sequence). The CDR3 sequence is 14 residues long. CDR3 protein: CASSTRTRGDTQYF.

This clonotype is identified as medium-sized from frequency. This sequence joins TRBV30 and TRBJ1-4. The CDR3 runs 13 residues. Germline V gene lookup returns CDR1 GTSNPN and CDR2 SVGIG (reference sequence). This chain's CDR3 is CAWSHLTNEKLFF.

This chain links TRBV19 with TRBJ1-5. Germline loops: CDR1 LNHDA, CDR2 SQIVND (reference sequence). The CDR3 is made up of 14 amino acids. CDR3 sequence: CASSMREDNQPQHF.

The genes are TRBV4-2 and TRBJ2-2; TCRdb calls TRBD1, which cannot be checked without DNA. Germline V gene lookup returns CDR1 LGHNA and CDR2 YNFKEQ. The CDR3 is 15 amino acids. This CDR3 is CASSLGTANTGELFF.